The following is a T cell receptor beta chain sequence with its context. What this receptor recognizes is not known. No qualities accompany the bases; no much larger clone lies one base away. CD8 naive samples were CD45RO-negative cells positively selected for CCR7, giving a CD45RA+CCR7+ population that excluded TemRA cells. The donors were healthy, HIV-negative adults with no recently reported acute infections or vaccinations. Every donor was a Caucasian adult residing in Nashville, Tennessee, USA. Blood was collected by leukapheresis, and PBMCs were isolated by Ficoll-Histopaque density gradient centrifugation and then cryopreserved in liquid nitrogen vapor phase. Analytical flow cytometry was used to check the purity and quantity of every magnetically sorted T cell population. Genomic DNA was isolated from every sorted fraction and measured by UV absorbance on a Nanodrop 2000c. TCR CDR3 regions were amplified from genomic DNA by multiplex PCR using the deep immunoSEQ assay. Extracted genomic DNA from each cell subset was distributed evenly across all wells of several immunoSEQ 96-well plates, and each plate was treated as a replicate. For sorted subsets, each replicate PCR was loaded with 200 ng genomic DNA, equivalent to 30,000 or so T cell genomes. The purified libraries were quantified using a Qubit 3.0 fluorometer, sized with a Bioanalyzer 2100, and then quantified again using the KAPA Library Quantification kit. A separate single-read 150-cycle Illumina NextSeq 550 flow cell was used to sequence each immunoSEQ 96-well plate. Concerning the study's data processing: The immunoSEQ output contained only junctional sequences without quality scores, so filtering could not match that applied to full-length reads. Sequences were annotated with PyIR, a Python wrapper for IgBLAST v1.9, using IMGT germline references to assign V/J genes and CDR3. Any read was removed if the V/J assignment was weak (E-value above 1e-6), the CDR3 was missing, or the read contained stop codons, out-of-frame junctions, or ambiguous translated residues. V3J clonotypes were defined by identical inferred V gene, J gene, and CDR3 amino acid sequence. Percentage overlap between repertoires was computed as shared unique clonotypes divided by the size of the smaller repertoire. Richness of each repertoire was evaluated using RTK rarefaction, the Chao1 estimator, and Recon v2.1 estimates of unobserved clonotypes. Generation probabilities for all TCRbeta clonotypes obtained by the gDNA method from several donors were computed using OLGA. TCRdb took over this immuneACCESS table, retaining in-frame rearrangements with V and J assigned. Such tables are incomplete; in checked studies, under half of the missing clones stem from an unresolved V gene, and the remainder is unexplained. V, J and clone size reflect that table, while D and trimming were determined from the DNA. This sample comprises 800,000 or so clones, around 96% of them detected only once. The ten largest make up less than 0.25% of the sample.

V is pared back by 2 bases and J by 1 base, with 8 bases lying between the germline termini. The CDR3 runs 14 amino acids, cysteine and phenylalanine included. Only CDR3 DNA remains: 42 bases, in frame from the first base. CDR1 and CDR2, looked up from the germline V gene (reference sequence), are WNHNN and SYGVQD. The sample belongs to a study of shared clonotypes between healthy human individuals (TCRdb year 2020). For context, the study as a whole: The cohort comprised two women and three men aged 18 to 49 years. For each donor, three plates each were used for CD4 naive and CD4 memory, two plates were used for CD8 naive, and one plate was used for CD8 memory. The study deeply sequenced blood TCR repertoires of roughly five healthy adults to estimate repertoire size and the extent of clonotype sharing between individuals. To increase sequencing depth and limit assay-specific biases, TCR repertoire library preparation and sequencing were carried out by different laboratories using diverse techniques. Leukapheresis yielded between about 0.8 and 9.5 billion PBMCs per donor.

The paper as a whole reports these results and caveats: Incomplete sequencing was indicated by rarefaction of sorted-subset datasets, despite the large sequencing depth. Sampling was restricted to blood, and TCR repertoires in tissues likely differ from the TCR repertoires found in blood. Naive subsets generally had larger estimated clonotype richness than memory subsets. Across a handful of donors, roughly 5.4% of naive CD4, approximately 4% of naive CD8, 2.3% of memory CD4, and 0.4% to 0.45% of memory CD8 clonotypes were shared. Because the study included only a small number of donors, the genetic and exposure-history diversity represented was limited. Compared with non-shared clonotypes, the clonotypes found in all four sorted-subset donors had higher generation probabilities. Pairwise subsampling indicated that sequencing depth was expected to affect the degree of clonotype sharing among donors.

The receptor was derived from a young man in good health. The V and J segments used are TRBV10-1 and TRBJ1-1, with the D segment identity uncertain. The sequenced sample was naive CD8+ T cells sorted from blood. The meaning of the sample's cell subset or site label: CD45RA+CCR7+. The nucleotide sequence is TGCGCCAGCAGTGAGCGGCGAAAGAACACTGAAGCTTTCTTT. This codes for CASSERRKNTEAFF.